Listed below are T cell receptor beta chains from one sample, sequenced in a study of brain T cells in children with intractable seizures. TCRdb's table, derived via immunoSEQ multiplex PCR, lists solely in-frame clones and lacks some. The sample holds about 320,000 clones; roughly 92% are singletons and the top ten take 4.5% to 7%. The sequencing here drew on peripheral blood, taken about 5 months after surgery. The receptors here all came from a boy under three years old with tuberous sclerosis and intractable seizures. The CDR3 runs from the conserved cysteine through the conserved F or W. The order of the fields is D gene, J gene, V gene, clone size, CDR3 protein, CDR3 DNA. D genes are given only for firm matches. Size is omitted from some rows. Given values are once, few, many or a class for expanded clones.

D: -
J: TRBJ1-4
V: TRBV28
size: -
CDR3: CASSGLPEGSEKLFF
DNA: TGTGCCAGCTCGGGCCTTCCGGAGGGGAGTGAAAAACTGTTTTTT

D: -
J: TRBJ2-7
V: TRBV6-5
size: -
CDR3: CASTPLGRQDYEQYF
DNA: TGTGCCAGCACTCCCCTCGGCAGGCAAGACTACGAGCAGTACTTC

D: TRBD1
J: TRBJ2-7
V: TRBV12-5
size: -
CDR3: CASGLGQGNEQYF
DNA: TGTGCTAGTGGTTTGGGACAGGGGAACGAGCAGTACTTC

D: TRBD1
J: TRBJ2-7
V: TRBV5-1
size: -
CDR3: CASSGRDRGIYEQYF
DNA: TGCGCCAGCAGCGGCCGGGACAGGGGGATCTACGAGCAGTACTTC

D: -
J: TRBJ2-7
V: TRBV25-1
size: -
CDR3: CASSDSYEQYF
DNA: TGTGCCAGCAGTGACAGCTACGAGCAGTACTTC

D: -
J: TRBJ1-5
V: TRBV7-9
size: -
CDR3: CASSFMGDNQPQHF
DNA: TGTGCCAGCAGCTTCATGGGAGACAATCAGCCCCAGCATTTT

D: -
J: TRBJ1-3
V: TRBV13
size: -
CDR3: CASSLSLEESPSGNTIYF
DNA: TGTGCCAGCAGCTTGAGCCTCGAGGAGTCCCCCTCTGGAAACACCATATATTTT

D: -
J: TRBJ1-2
V: TRBV28
size: -
CDR3: CASSFPGALFGYTF
DNA: TGTGCCAGCAGTTTCCCGGGGGCGCTTTTTGGCTACACCTTC

D: -
J: TRBJ2-1
V: TRBV2
size: -
CDR3: CASWDYNEQFF
DNA: TGTGCCAGCTGGGACTACAATGAGCAGTTCTTC

D: TRBD1
J: TRBJ2-5
V: TRBV29-1
size: -
CDR3: CSVEDEGAETQYF
DNA: TGCAGCGTTGAAGATGAGGGGGCTGAGACCCAGTACTTC

D: TRBD1
J: TRBJ1-1
V: TRBV5-1
size: -
CDR3: CASSSQGGETEAFF
DNA: TGCGCCAGCAGCTCGCAGGGGGGAGAAACTGAAGCTTTCTTT

D: TRBD1
J: TRBJ1-2
V: TRBV6-5
size: -
CDR3: CASSRTGRLGGYTF
DNA: TGTGCCAGCAGTCGGACAGGGAGATTAGGTGGCTACACCTTC

D: -
J: TRBJ1-5
V: TRBV12-3/TRBV12-4
size: -
CDR3: CASSLQPQHF
DNA: TGTGCCAGCAGTTTACAGCCCCAGCATTTT

D: -
J: TRBJ1-5
V: TRBV6-2/TRBV6-3
size: -
CDR3: CASSYSRGNNQPQHF
DNA: TGTGCCAGCAGTTACTCACGGGGAAATAATCAGCCCCAGCATTTT

D: TRBD2
J: TRBJ2-1
V: TRBV5-1
size: -
CDR3: CASSFSGRFNNEQFF
DNA: TGCGCCAGCAGCTTTAGCGGGAGGTTTAACAATGAGCAGTTCTTC

D: -
J: TRBJ1-6
V: TRBV7-2
size: -
CDR3: CASTDPPLEGSPLHF
DNA: TGTGCCAGCACCGACCCCCCCCTGGAGGGGTCACCCCTCCACTTT

D: -
J: TRBJ1-4
V: TRBV10-3
size: -
CDR3: CAISESGASNEKLFF
DNA: TGTGCCATCAGTGAGTCAGGGGCCTCTAATGAAAAACTGTTTTTT

D: -
J: TRBJ2-5
V: TRBV24-1
size: -
CDR3: CATSEKQGGETQYF
DNA: TGTGCCACCAGTGAAAAGCAGGGTGGAGAGACCCAGTACTTC

D: -
J: TRBJ2-3
V: TRBV6-5
size: -
CDR3: CASKFAGRTDTQYF
DNA: TGTGCCAGCAAGTTTGCGGGACGGACAGATACGCAGTATTTT

D: TRBD2
J: TRBJ2-7
V: TRBV7-9
size: -
CDR3: CASSLSASGVSYEQYF
DNA: TGTGCCAGCAGCTTGTCCGCTAGCGGGGTCTCCTACGAGCAGTACTTC

D: -
J: TRBJ1-1
V: TRBV28
size: -
CDR3: CASSPPGRNTEAFF
DNA: TGTGCCAGCAGTCCCCCCGGCAGGAACACTGAAGCTTTCTTT

D: TRBD2
J: TRBJ2-1
V: TRBV11-3
size: once
CDR3: CASRLAGGGNEQFF
DNA: TGTGCCAGCAGACTAGCGGGAGGGGGCAATGAGCAGTTCTTC

D: TRBD2
J: TRBJ2-3
V: TRBV11-2
size: -
CDR3: CASDTSGDRTQYF
DNA: TGTGCCAGCGACACTAGCGGGGATAGGACGCAGTATTTT

D: TRBD2
J: TRBJ2-3
V: TRBV5-1
size: -
CDR3: CASSLMTSDWGTQYF
DNA: TGCGCCAGCAGCTTGATGACTAGCGACTGGGGTACGCAGTATTTT

D: TRBD2
J: TRBJ2-1
V: TRBV7-9
size: -
CDR3: CASSLGLAGGSYNEQFF
DNA: TGTGCCAGCAGCTTGGGACTAGCGGGAGGCTCCTACAATGAGCAGTTCTTC

D: -
J: TRBJ1-1
V: TRBV3-1/TRBV3-2
size: -
CDR3: CASSQEGGWTEAFF
DNA: TGTGCCAGCAGCCAAGAGGGGGGCTGGACTGAAGCTTTCTTT

D: -
J: TRBJ2-1
V: TRBV25-1
size: once
CDR3: CASSDGFNPSTYNEQFF
DNA: TGTGCCAGCAGTGATGGCTTTAACCCTAGTACCTACAATGAGCAGTTCTTC

D: -
J: TRBJ1-6
V: TRBV5-1
size: -
CDR3: CASSERGTYNSPLHF
DNA: TGCGCCAGCAGCGAGAGGGGAACTTATAATTCACCCCTCCACTTT

D: -
J: TRBJ2-1
V: TRBV7-8
size: -
CDR3: CASSSPRDNEQFF
DNA: TGTGCCAGCAGCTCTCCCCGCGACAATGAGCAGTTCTTC

D: -
J: TRBJ1-2
V: TRBV5-1
size: -
CDR3: CASSLGDNYGYTF
DNA: TGCGCCAGCAGCTTGGGGGACAACTATGGCTACACCTTC

D: -
J: TRBJ1-1
V: TRBV5-1
size: -
CDR3: CASKQGDTEAFF
DNA: TGCGCCAGCAAACAGGGAGACACTGAAGCTTTCTTT

D: TRBD1
J: TRBJ2-7
V: TRBV6-9
size: -
CDR3: CASSYIRDRGDKYF
DNA: TGTGCCAGCAGTTATATCCGGGACAGGGGGGACAAGTACTTC

D: TRBD2
J: TRBJ2-1
V: TRBV3-1/TRBV3-2
size: -
CDR3: CASSQDLAGINHRRHEQFF
DNA: TGTGCCAGCAGCCAAGACCTAGCGGGAATCAACCATCGTCGCCATGAGCAGTTCTTC

D: TRBD2
J: TRBJ2-7
V: TRBV19
size: -
CDR3: CASTAGTSGSLNEQYF
DNA: TGTGCCAGTACAGCCGGGACTAGCGGGAGTCTTAACGAGCAGTACTTC

D: -
J: TRBJ2-5
V: TRBV19
size: -
CDR3: CASSISETQYF
DNA: TGTGCCAGTAGTATTTCGGAGACCCAGTACTTC

D: TRBD2
J: TRBJ2-1
V: TRBV28
size: -
CDR3: CASTSSGRAFVSYNEQFF
DNA: TGTGCCAGCACCAGTAGCGGGAGGGCCTTTGTCTCCTACAATGAGCAGTTCTTC

D: -
J: TRBJ2-5
V: TRBV4-1
size: -
CDR3: CASSRISYQETQYF
DNA: TGCGCCAGCAGCCGGATATCGTACCAAGAGACCCAGTACTTC

D: TRBD1
J: TRBJ2-1
V: TRBV10-2
size: once
CDR3: CASSGGQVHEQFF
DNA: TGCGCCAGCAGTGGGGGACAGGTCCATGAGCAGTTCTTC

D: -
J: TRBJ1-2
V: TRBV10-3
size: -
CDR3: CAISEVETSPGGYTF
DNA: TGTGCCATCAGTGAGGTGGAGACGTCCCCAGGTGGCTACACCTTC

D: -
J: TRBJ2-6
V: TRBV7-7
size: -
CDR3: CASSPDNSGANVLTF
DNA: TGTGCTAGCAGTCCTGACAACTCTGGGGCCAACGTCCTGACTTTC

D: TRBD1
J: TRBJ1-6
V: TRBV2
size: -
CDR3: CGGTGILDSPLHF
DNA: TGCGGCGGGACAGGGATTTTAGATTCACCCCTCCACTTT

D: TRBD2
J: TRBJ2-3
V: TRBV7-9
size: -
CDR3: CASSPSGTSTDTQYF
DNA: TGTGCCAGCAGCCCCAGCGGGACTAGCACAGATACGCAGTATTTT

D: -
J: TRBJ2-2
V: TRBV5-5
size: -
CDR3: CASSDRDTNTGELFF
DNA: TGTGCCAGCAGCGACCGGGACACCAACACCGGGGAGCTGTTTTTT

D: -
J: TRBJ2-2
V: TRBV9
size: -
CDR3: CASSVADTGELFF
DNA: TGTGCCAGCAGCGTAGCAGACACCGGGGAGCTGTTTTTT

D: TRBD1
J: TRBJ2-7
V: TRBV25-1
size: -
CDR3: CASSEYASTGTYEQYF
DNA: TGTGCCAGCAGTGAATACGCCTCGACAGGGACCTACGAGCAGTACTTC

D: -
J: TRBJ1-5
V: TRBV4-2
size: -
CDR3: CASSQDYAGVSNQPQHF
DNA: TGTGCCAGCAGCCAAGATTACGCCGGGGTTAGCAATCAGCCCCAGCATTTT